The entry below gives a single T cell receptor beta chain sequence along with its context. The record originates from a study of blood T cell repertoires in COVID-19. In the study overall: Material from acute and convalescent COVID-19 was sourced from the United States, Italy and Spain. PBMCs, B-cell-depleted T cells, or T cells were the source of the cDNA or gDNA that made up the material.

Per the original methods: Estimation of nucleated cell counts was performed using reference gene primer amplification. Assay used: immunoSEQ multiplex PCR; TCRdb lists only in-frame clones, some missing. V, J and clone size derive from that table, while D and trimming were established from the DNA sequence. The data show some 120,000 clones, roughly 80% seen once. This CDR3 is 15 amino acids long. V was trimmed by 3 bases and J by 2 bases, leaving 11 bases between them. From germline, CDR1 is MNHEY and CDR2 SMNVEV (reference sequence). The chain couples TRBV27 to TRBJ2-1, with D perhaps matching TRBD1 (6 bases). This TCR was sampled from a woman aged 45 to 65 with acute or convalescent COVID-19. The sequencing sample was made of peripheral blood. This chain's CDR3 is CASSLPGTPYNEQFF. The DNA for the CDR3 is TGTGCCAGCAGTTTGCCCGGGACACCCTACAATGAGCAGTTCTTC.